This is a list of T cell receptor beta chains from one sample in a study of blood T cell repertoires in COVID-19. The data were produced by immunoSEQ multiplex PCR, yet TCRdb's version contains in-frame clones alone and is incomplete. The sample carries over 80,000 clones, over 90% recorded once. Input material: peripheral blood. The receptors were sampled from a man between 60 and 75 years old with acute or convalescent COVID-19. Both conserved end residues are part of each CDR3. Fields, in order: CDR3 length, V gene, J gene, D gene, clone size, CDR3 DNA, CDR3 protein. The D gene is left open where the match is weak. Part of the rows lack a size; the others show once, few, many or a class for expanded clones.

CDR3 length: 13
V gene: TRBV19
J gene: TRBJ2-1
D gene: -
clone size: -
CDR3 DNA: TGTGCCAGTAGTATACCTAACAGGAATGAGCAGTTCTTC
CDR3 protein: CASSIPNRNEQFF

CDR3 length: 13
V gene: TRBV3-1/TRBV3-2
J gene: TRBJ1-1
D gene: -
clone size: -
CDR3 DNA: TGTGCCAGCAGCCAAGTCGGCGGCACTGAAGCTTTCTTT
CDR3 protein: CASSQVGGTEAFF

CDR3 length: 15
V gene: TRBV7-2
J gene: TRBJ2-1
D gene: TRBD2
clone size: -
CDR3 DNA: TGTGCCAGCAGCTTGACTAGCGGGAACGGAGCTGAGCAGTTCTTC
CDR3 protein: CASSLTSGNGAEQFF

CDR3 length: 16
V gene: TRBV20-1
J gene: TRBJ2-5
D gene: TRBD2
clone size: -
CDR3 DNA: TGCAGTGCTAGTAGCCTAGCGGGAGTGTGGGCAGAGACCCAGTACTTC
CDR3 protein: CSASSLAGVWAETQYF

CDR3 length: 13
V gene: TRBV11-2
J gene: TRBJ1-6
D gene: -
clone size: -
CDR3 DNA: TGTGCCAGCAACCCAGCCTATAATTCACCCCTCCACTTT
CDR3 protein: CASNPAYNSPLHF

CDR3 length: 14
V gene: TRBV7-2
J gene: TRBJ1-1
D gene: -
clone size: -
CDR3 DNA: TGTGCCAGCACCTTAGAAGGACAGCACACTGAAGCTTTCTTT
CDR3 protein: CASTLEGQHTEAFF

CDR3 length: 13
V gene: TRBV6-2/TRBV6-3
J gene: TRBJ2-2
D gene: -
clone size: -
CDR3 DNA: TGTGCCAGCAGCAACAGGGAAACCGGGGAGCTGTTTTTT
CDR3 protein: CASSNRETGELFF

CDR3 length: 14
V gene: TRBV12-5
J gene: TRBJ2-7
D gene: -
clone size: -
CDR3 DNA: TGTGCTAGTGGTTTGTCCCAGGGGAGCTACGAGCAGTACTTC
CDR3 protein: CASGLSQGSYEQYF

CDR3 length: 15
V gene: TRBV10-3
J gene: TRBJ2-1
D gene: TRBD2
clone size: once
CDR3 DNA: TGTGCCATCAGCCCCACCCCGGGCGGGAGCAATGAGCAGTTCTTC
CDR3 protein: CAISPTPGGSNEQFF

CDR3 length: 15
V gene: TRBV27
J gene: TRBJ2-1
D gene: -
clone size: -
CDR3 DNA: TGTGCCAGCAGTTTGGACGGGAGTGGCTACAATGAGCAGTTCTTC
CDR3 protein: CASSLDGSGYNEQFF

CDR3 length: 13
V gene: TRBV14
J gene: TRBJ2-3
D gene: -
clone size: -
CDR3 DNA: TGTGCCAGCAGCCAGAACAGAAAAGATACGCAGTATTTT
CDR3 protein: CASSQNRKDTQYF

CDR3 length: 11
V gene: TRBV12-3/TRBV12-4
J gene: TRBJ2-5
D gene: -
clone size: -
CDR3 DNA: TGTGCCAGCAGTCTGTCTAGGTCCCAGTACTTC
CDR3 protein: CASSLSRSQYF

CDR3 length: 18
V gene: TRBV5-1
J gene: TRBJ2-6
D gene: -
clone size: once
CDR3 DNA: TGCGCCAGCAGCTTTTGGGGGCCAGGCGCTTCGGGGGCCAACGTCCTGACTTTC
CDR3 protein: CASSFWGPGASGANVLTF

CDR3 length: 12
V gene: TRBV5-5
J gene: TRBJ1-4
D gene: TRBD1
clone size: -
CDR3 DNA: TGTGCCAGCAGCCAGACAGGGGGGAAACTGTTTTTT
CDR3 protein: CASSQTGGKLFF

CDR3 length: 17
V gene: TRBV28
J gene: TRBJ1-6
D gene: TRBD1
clone size: -
CDR3 DNA: TGTGCCAGCAGTTTACCTGAACAGGGGACCTATAATTCACCCCTCCACTTT
CDR3 protein: CASSLPEQGTYNSPLHF

CDR3 length: 14
V gene: TRBV4-3
J gene: TRBJ2-5
D gene: -
clone size: -
CDR3 DNA: TGCGCCAGCAGCCAAGATCCAACTTCGGAGACCCAGTACTTC
CDR3 protein: CASSQDPTSETQYF

CDR3 length: 15
V gene: TRBV5-5
J gene: TRBJ2-7
D gene: TRBD1
clone size: -
CDR3 DNA: TGTGCCAGCAGCTTGGAAAGGACAGGGGTGAACGAGCAGTACTTC
CDR3 protein: CASSLERTGVNEQYF